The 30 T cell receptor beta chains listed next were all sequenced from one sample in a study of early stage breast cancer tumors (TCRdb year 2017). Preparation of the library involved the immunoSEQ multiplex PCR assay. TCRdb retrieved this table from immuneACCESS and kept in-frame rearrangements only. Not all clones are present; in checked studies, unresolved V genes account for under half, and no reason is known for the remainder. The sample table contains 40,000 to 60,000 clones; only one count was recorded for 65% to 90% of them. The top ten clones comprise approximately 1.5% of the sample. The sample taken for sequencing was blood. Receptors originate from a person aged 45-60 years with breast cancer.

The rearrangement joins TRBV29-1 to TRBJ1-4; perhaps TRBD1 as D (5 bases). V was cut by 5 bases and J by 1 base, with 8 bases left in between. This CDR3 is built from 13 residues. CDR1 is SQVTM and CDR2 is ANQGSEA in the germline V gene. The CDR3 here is CSVPGETNEKLFF. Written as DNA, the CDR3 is TGCAGCGTTCCGGGGGAAACTAATGAAAAACTGTTTTTT. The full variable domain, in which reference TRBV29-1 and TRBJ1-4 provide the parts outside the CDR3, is SAVISQKPSRDICQRGTSLTIQCQVDSQVTMMFWYRQQPGQSLTLIATANQGSEATYESGFVIDKFPISRPNLTFSTLTVSNMSPEDSSIYLCSVPGETNEKLFFGSGTQLSVL.

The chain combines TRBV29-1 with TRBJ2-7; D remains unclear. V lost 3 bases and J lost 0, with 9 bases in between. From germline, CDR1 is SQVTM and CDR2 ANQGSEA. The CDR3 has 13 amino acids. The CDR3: CSVEGWPSYEQYF. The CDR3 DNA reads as TGCAGCGTTGAGGGGTGGCCCTCCTACGAGCAGTACTTC.

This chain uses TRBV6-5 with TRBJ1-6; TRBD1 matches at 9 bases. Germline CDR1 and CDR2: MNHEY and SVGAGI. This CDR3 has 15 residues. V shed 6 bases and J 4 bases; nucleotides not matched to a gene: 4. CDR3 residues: CASSEQGAYNSPLHF. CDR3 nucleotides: TGTGCCAGCAGCGAACAGGGGGCATATAATTCACCCCTCCACTTT.

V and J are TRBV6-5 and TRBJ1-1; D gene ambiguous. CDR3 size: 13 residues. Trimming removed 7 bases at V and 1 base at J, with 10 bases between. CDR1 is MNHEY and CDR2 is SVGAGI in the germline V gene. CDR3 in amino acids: CASTHGSNTEAFF. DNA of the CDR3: TGTGCCAGCACCCACGGGTCGAACACTGAAGCTTTCTTT.

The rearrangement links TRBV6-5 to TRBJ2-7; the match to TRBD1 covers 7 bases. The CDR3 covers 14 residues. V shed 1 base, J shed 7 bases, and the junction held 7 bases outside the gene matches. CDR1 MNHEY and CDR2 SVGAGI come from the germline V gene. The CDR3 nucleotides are TGTGCCAGCAGTTACTTCGACAGGGTCGGGGAGCAGTACTTC. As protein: CASSYFDRVGEQYF.

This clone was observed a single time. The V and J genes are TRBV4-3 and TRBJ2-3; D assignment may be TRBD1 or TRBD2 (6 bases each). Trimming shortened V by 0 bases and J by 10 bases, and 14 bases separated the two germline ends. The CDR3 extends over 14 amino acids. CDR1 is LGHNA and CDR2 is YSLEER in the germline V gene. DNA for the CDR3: TGCGCCAGCAGCCAAGAATCGGGGGCGAGAGCGCAGTATTTT. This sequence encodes CASSQESGARAQYF.

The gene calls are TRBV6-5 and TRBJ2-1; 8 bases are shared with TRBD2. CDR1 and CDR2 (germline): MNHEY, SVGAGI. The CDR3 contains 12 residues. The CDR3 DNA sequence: TGTACCGAGCGGGAGACACACAATGAGCAGTTCTTC. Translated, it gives CTERETHNEQFF.

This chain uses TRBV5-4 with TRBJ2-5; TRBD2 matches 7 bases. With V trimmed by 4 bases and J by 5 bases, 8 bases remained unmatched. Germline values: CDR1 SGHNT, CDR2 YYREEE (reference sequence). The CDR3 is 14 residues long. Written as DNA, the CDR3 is TGTGCCAGCAGCCGGGGGGACTTCGGGGAGACCCAGTACTTC. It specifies CASSRGDFGETQYF. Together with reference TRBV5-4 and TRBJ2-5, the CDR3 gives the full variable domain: ETGVTQSPTHLIKTRGQQVTLRCSSQSGHNTVSWYQQALGQGPQFIFQYYREEENGRGNFPPRFSGLQFPNYSSELNVNALELDDSALYLCASSRGDFGETQYFGPGTRLLVL.

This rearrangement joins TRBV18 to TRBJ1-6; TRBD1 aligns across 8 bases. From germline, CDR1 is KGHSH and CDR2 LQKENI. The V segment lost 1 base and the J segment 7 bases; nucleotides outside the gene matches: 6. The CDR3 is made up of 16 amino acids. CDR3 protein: CASSPRRDRQNSPLHF. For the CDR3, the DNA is TGTGCCAGCTCACCACGGAGGGACAGGCAGAATTCACCCCTCCACTTT.

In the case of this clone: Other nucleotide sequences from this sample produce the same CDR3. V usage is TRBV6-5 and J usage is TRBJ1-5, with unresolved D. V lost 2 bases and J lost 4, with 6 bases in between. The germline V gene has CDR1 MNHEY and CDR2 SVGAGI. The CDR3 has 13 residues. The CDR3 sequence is CASSYRRNQPQHF. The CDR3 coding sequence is TGTGCCAGCAGTTACCGGAGGAATCAGCCCCAGCATTTT.

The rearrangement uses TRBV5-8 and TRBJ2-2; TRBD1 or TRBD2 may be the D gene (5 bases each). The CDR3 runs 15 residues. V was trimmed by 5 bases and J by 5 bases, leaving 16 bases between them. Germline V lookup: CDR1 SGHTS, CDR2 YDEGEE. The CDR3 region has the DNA TGTGCCAGCAGAGTTTGGGGCGGGCTGACCGGGGAGCTGTTTTTT. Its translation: CASRVWGGLTGELFF.

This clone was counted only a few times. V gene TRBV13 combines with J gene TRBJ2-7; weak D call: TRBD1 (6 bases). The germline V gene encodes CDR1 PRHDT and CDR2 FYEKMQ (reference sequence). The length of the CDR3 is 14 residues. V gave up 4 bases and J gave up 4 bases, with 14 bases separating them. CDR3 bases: TGTGCCAGCAGCTACTCCGGGACACTTTACGAGCAGTACTTC. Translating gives CASSYSGTLYEQYF.

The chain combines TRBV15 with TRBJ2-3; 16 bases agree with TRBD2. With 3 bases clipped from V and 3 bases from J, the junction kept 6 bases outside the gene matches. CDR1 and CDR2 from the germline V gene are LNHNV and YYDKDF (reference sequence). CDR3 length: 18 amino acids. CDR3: CATSRGGTSGGATDTQYF. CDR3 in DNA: TGTGCCACCAGCAGGGGAGGGACTAGCGGGGGGGCGACAGATACGCAGTATTTT.

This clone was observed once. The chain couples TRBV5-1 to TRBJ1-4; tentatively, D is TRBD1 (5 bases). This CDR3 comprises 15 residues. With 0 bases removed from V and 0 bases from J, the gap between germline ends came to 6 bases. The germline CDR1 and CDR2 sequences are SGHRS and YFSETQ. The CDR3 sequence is CASSLGGTTNEKLFF. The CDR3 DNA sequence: TGCGCCAGCAGCTTGGGGGGCACAACTAATGAAAAACTGTTTTTT. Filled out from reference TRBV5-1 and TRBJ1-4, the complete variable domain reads KAGVTQTPRYLIKTRGQQVTLSCSPISGHRSVSWYQQTPGQGLQFLFEYFSETQRNKGNFPGRFSGRQFSNSRSEMNVSTLELGDSALYLCASSLGGTTNEKLFFGSGTQLSVL.

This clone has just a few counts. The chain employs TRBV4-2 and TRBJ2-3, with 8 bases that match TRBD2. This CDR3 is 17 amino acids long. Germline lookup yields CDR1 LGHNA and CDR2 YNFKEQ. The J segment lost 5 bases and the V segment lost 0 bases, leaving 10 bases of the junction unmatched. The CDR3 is CASSQEGGLEVRDTQYF. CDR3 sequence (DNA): TGTGCCAGCAGCCAAGAAGGGGGACTAGAGGTGAGAGATACGCAGTATTTT.

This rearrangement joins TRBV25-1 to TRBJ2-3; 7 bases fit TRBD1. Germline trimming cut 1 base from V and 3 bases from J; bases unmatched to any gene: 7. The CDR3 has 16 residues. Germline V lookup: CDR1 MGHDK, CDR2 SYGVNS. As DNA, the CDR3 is TGTGCCAGCAGTGAATTCGGGACAGAGGCTACAGATACGCAGTATTTT. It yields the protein CASSEFGTEATDTQYF.

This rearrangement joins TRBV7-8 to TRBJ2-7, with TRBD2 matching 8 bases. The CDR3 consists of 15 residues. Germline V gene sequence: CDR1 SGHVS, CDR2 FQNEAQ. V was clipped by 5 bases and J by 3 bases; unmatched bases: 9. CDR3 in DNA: TGTGCCAGCAGCCCCGGGGCGGGGGGAATCTACGAGCAGTACTTC. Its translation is CASSPGAGGIYEQYF.

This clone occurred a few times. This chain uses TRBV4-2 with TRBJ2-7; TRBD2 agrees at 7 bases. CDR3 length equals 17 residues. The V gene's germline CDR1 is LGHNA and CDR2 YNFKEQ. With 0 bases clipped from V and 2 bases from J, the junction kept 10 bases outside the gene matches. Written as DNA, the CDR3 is TGTGCCAGCAGCCAAGAAGCGCTAGCGGCTTATGCCTACGAGCAGTACTTC. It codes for CASSQEALAAYAYEQYF.

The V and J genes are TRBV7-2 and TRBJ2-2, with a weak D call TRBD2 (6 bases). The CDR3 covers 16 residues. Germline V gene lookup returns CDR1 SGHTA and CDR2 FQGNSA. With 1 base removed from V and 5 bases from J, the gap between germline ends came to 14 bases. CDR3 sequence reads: CASSLDQVGGTGELFF. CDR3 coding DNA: TGTGCCAGCAGCTTAGATCAGGTGGGGGGTACCGGGGAGCTGTTTTTT.

DNA of the CDR3: TGCGCCAGCAGCTTGACAAGCGGGGGATCAGATACGCAGTATTTT. This sequence encodes CASSLTSGGSDTQYF. The chain recombines TRBV5-1 with TRBJ2-3; 8 bases match TRBD2. The germline V gene encodes CDR1 SGHRS and CDR2 YFSETQ. The CDR3 is made up of 15 amino acids. The trim removed 1 base at V and 4 bases at J, leaving 5 bases unmatched.

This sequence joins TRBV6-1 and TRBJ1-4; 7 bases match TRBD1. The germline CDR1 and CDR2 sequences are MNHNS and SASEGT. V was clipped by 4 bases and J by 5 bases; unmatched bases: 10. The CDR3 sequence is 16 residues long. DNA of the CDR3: TGTGCCAGCAGTGTGGGTGACGGGACAGTAAATGAAAAACTGTTTTTT. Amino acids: CASSVGDGTVNEKLFF.

DNA of the CDR3: TGTGCCAGCAGCTTAGGCCCTAGCGGGGTGGAGCAGTTCTTC. Translation: CASSLGPSGVEQFF. The chain employs TRBV11-2 and TRBJ2-1, with 9 bases that match TRBD2. The CDR3 contains 14 residues. Germline assignment: CDR1 SGHAT and CDR2 FQNNGV. With 1 base clipped from V and 10 bases from J, the junction kept 5 bases outside the gene matches.

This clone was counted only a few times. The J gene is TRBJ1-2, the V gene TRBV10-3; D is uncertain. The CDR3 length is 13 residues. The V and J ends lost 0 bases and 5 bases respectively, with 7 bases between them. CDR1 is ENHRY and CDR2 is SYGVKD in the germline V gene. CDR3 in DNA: TGTGCCATCAGTGAGTCGAAACCGTATGGCTACACCTTC. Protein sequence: CAISESKPYGYTF.

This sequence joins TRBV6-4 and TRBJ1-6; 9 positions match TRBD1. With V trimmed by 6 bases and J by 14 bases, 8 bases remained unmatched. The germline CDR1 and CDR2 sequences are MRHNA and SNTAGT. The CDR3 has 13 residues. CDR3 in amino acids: CASSGQGTGTLHF. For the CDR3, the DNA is TGTGCCAGCAGCGGACAGGGGACGGGCACCCTCCACTTT.

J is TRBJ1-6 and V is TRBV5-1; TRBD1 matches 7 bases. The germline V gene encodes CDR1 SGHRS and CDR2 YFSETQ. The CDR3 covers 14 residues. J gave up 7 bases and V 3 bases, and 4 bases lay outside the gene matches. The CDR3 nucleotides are TGCGCCAGCAGCTATGACAGGGTAAATTCACCCCTCCACTTT. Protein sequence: CASSYDRVNSPLHF.

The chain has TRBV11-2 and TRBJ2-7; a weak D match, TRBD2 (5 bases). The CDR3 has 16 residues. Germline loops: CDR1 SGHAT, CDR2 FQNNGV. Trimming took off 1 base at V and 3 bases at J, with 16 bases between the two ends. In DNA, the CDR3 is TGTGCCAGCAGCTTAGTCGAAAGGACTTTAATCTACGAGCAGTACTTC. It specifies CASSLVERTLIYEQYF.

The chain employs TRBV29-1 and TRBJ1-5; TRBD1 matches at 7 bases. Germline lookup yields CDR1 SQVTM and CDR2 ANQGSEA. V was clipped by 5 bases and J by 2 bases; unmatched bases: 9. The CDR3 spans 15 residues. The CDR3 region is CSVMGDSTGNQPQHF. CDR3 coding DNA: TGCAGCGTTATGGGGGACAGCACGGGCAATCAGCCCCAGCATTTT.

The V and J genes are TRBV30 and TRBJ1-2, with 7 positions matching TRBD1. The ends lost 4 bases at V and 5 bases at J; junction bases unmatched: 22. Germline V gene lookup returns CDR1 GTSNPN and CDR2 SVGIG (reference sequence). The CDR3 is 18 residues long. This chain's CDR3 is CAWKVSNLLQGLEYGYTF. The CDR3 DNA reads TGTGCCTGGAAGGTATCGAACCTTTTACAGGGGTTAGAATATGGCTACACCTTC.

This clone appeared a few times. CDR3 residues: CASSQVLDSRVFF. For the CDR3, the DNA is TGTGCCAGCAGCCAAGTTTTAGATTCTCGGGTGTTTTTT. J is TRBJ2-2 and V is TRBV14; D remains unclear. V gave up 1 base and J gave up 15 bases, with 15 bases separating them. The CDR3 is 13 residues long. Germline V gives CDR1 SGHDN, CDR2 FVKESK.

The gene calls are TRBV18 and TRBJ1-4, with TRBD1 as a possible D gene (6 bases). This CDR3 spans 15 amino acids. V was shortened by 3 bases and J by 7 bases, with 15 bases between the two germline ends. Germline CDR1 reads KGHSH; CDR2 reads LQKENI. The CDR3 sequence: CASSPQTDRTEKLFF. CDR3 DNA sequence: TGTGCCAGCTCACCCCAGACAGACAGGACTGAAAAACTGTTTTTT. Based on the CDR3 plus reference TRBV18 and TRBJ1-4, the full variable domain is NAGVMQNPRHLVRRRGQEARLRCSPMKGHSHVYWYRQLPEEGLKFMVYLQKENIIDESGMPKERFSAEFPKEGPSILRIQQVVRGDSAAYFCASSPQTDRTEKLFFGSGTQLSVL.